This T cell receptor beta chain was found in a study of PD-1 blockade in classical Hodgkin lymphoma. A remark on this clone: Its antigen is unidentified.

General study findings and limits: Before treatment, TCR diversity in newly diagnosed patients was reportedly lower than in healthy donors.

TCRdb's table, derived via immunoSEQ multiplex PCR, lists solely in-frame clones and lacks some. The table shows 20,000 to 25,000 clones, with 85% to 95% occurring only once. Stated time point: newly diagnosed, previously untreated cHL patient sample. Using magnetic negative selection, the CD4+ T cells were separated out of thawed PBMCs. The comparison group had newly diagnosed, previously untreated classical Hodgkin lymphoma. Sequenced input: CD4+ T cells from blood. The origin of this receptor is a human donor with classical Hodgkin lymphoma.

CDR3 bases: TGTGCCAGCAGCCGAGGACAGGAGAACACCGGGGAGCTGTTTTTT. It translates to CASSRGQENTGELFF. The J gene is TRBJ2-2, the V gene TRBV4-2, with 7 bases aligning to TRBD1. V was clipped by 4 bases and J by 1 base; unmatched bases: 3. There are 15 residues in the CDR3. Germline V lookup: CDR1 LGHNA, CDR2 YNFKEQ.